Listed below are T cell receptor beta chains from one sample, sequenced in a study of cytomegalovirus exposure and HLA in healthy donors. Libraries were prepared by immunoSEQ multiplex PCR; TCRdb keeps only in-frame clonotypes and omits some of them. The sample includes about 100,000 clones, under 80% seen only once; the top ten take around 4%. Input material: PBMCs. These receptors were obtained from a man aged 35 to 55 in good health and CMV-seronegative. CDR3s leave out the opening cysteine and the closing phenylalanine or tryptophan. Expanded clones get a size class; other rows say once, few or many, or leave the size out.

cdr3_aa: ASSLARGQGAKTGELF; cdr3_length: 16; clone_size: -; j_call: TRBJ2-2; v_call: TRBV7-2
cdr3_aa: ASSLYRVGSNTEAF; cdr3_length: 14; clone_size: once; j_call: TRBJ1-1; v_call: TRBV28
cdr3_aa: ASSQETGANTEAF; cdr3_length: 13; clone_size: -; j_call: TRBJ1-1; v_call: TRBV4-2
cdr3_aa: ASSLVGLAGGPDTQY; cdr3_length: 15; clone_size: few; j_call: TRBJ2-3; v_call: TRBV13
cdr3_aa: ASSLLYGTQDYNEQF; cdr3_length: 15; clone_size: -; j_call: TRBJ2-1; v_call: TRBV7-9
cdr3_aa: ASSSATGSYEQY; cdr3_length: 12; clone_size: -; j_call: TRBJ2-7; v_call: TRBV5-1
cdr3_aa: ASSLRGGAADTQY; cdr3_length: 13; clone_size: -; j_call: TRBJ2-3; v_call: TRBV5-4
cdr3_aa: ASSYSTGISEKLF; cdr3_length: 13; clone_size: -; j_call: TRBJ1-4; v_call: TRBV6-5
cdr3_aa: ASGPEPDTQY; cdr3_length: 10; clone_size: -; j_call: TRBJ2-3; v_call: TRBV7-9
cdr3_aa: ARSLSGGGANEQF; cdr3_length: 13; clone_size: -; j_call: TRBJ2-1; v_call: TRBV5-1
cdr3_aa: ASSLGTAGTNTQY; cdr3_length: 13; clone_size: -; j_call: TRBJ2-3; v_call: TRBV11-3
cdr3_aa: ASSSTGLQTGAF; cdr3_length: 12; clone_size: -; j_call: TRBJ1-1; v_call: TRBV27
cdr3_aa: ASSTGTGGRNEQF; cdr3_length: 13; clone_size: -; j_call: TRBJ2-1; v_call: TRBV19
cdr3_aa: ASRTVSYEQY; cdr3_length: 10; clone_size: -; j_call: TRBJ2-7; v_call: TRBV6-5
cdr3_aa: ASSPWTGVSGEQY; cdr3_length: 13; clone_size: few; j_call: TRBJ2-7; v_call: TRBV5-1
cdr3_aa: ASSSVTGNEKLF; cdr3_length: 12; clone_size: -; j_call: TRBJ1-4; v_call: TRBV11-2
cdr3_aa: ASSLTGHDTDTQY; cdr3_length: 13; clone_size: -; j_call: TRBJ2-3; v_call: TRBV7-3
cdr3_aa: ASSQGQGPLNTEAF; cdr3_length: 14; clone_size: -; j_call: TRBJ1-1; v_call: TRBV4-1
cdr3_aa: ASSLGQGAPSYNSPLH; cdr3_length: 16; clone_size: -; j_call: TRBJ1-6; v_call: TRBV5-1
cdr3_aa: ASSLEVATEAF; cdr3_length: 11; clone_size: -; j_call: TRBJ1-1; v_call: TRBV5-1
cdr3_aa: ASGLDTYPAF; cdr3_length: 10; clone_size: -; j_call: TRBJ1-1; v_call: TRBV12-5
cdr3_aa: ASSESSGSAYEQY; cdr3_length: 13; clone_size: -; j_call: -; v_call: TRBV25-1
cdr3_aa: ASSLGGLGEAF; cdr3_length: 11; clone_size: -; j_call: TRBJ1-1; v_call: TRBV5-1